A few counts support the clone carrying this TCR beta chain. The sample originates from a study of naive and memory T cell subsets. The V segment lost 0 bases and the J segment 4 bases; nucleotides outside the gene matches: 8. The CDR3 runs 15 residues. From germline, CDR1 is GTSNPN and CDR2 SVGIG (reference sequence). An equimolar mix of two oligonucleotides served as the beta constant-region primer for TRBC1 and TRBC2. Nested alpha and beta constant-region primers with the SP2 primer drove four PCR rounds on ligated cDNA. One entry per CDR3 protein results from TCRdb running MiXCR on the UMI-ligation and nested PCR reads. The table lists tens of thousands of distinct CDR3 sequences, over 10% of them singletons.

The chain employs TRBV30 and TRBJ2-7; TRBD2 aligns across 8 bases. The sample comprised central memory CD4+ T cells from blood. The source of this sequence is a human donor in good health. The chain's CDR3 is CAWSVSAGEPYEQYF. The CDR3 DNA is TGTGCCTGGAGTGTCTCAGCGGGGGAACCTTACGAGCAGTACTTC.